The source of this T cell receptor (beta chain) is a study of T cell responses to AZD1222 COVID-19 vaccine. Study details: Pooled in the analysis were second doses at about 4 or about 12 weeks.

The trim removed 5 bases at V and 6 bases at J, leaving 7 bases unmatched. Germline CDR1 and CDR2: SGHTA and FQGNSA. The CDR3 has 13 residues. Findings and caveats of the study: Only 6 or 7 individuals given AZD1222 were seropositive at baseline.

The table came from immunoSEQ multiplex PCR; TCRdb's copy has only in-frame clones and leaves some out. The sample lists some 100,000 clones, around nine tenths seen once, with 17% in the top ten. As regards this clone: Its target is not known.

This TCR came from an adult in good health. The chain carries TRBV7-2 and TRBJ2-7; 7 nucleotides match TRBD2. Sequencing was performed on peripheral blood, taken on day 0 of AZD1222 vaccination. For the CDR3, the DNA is TGTGCCAGCAGCCTTATGGGGGGGAGCGAGCAGTACTTC. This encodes CASSLMGGSEQYF.